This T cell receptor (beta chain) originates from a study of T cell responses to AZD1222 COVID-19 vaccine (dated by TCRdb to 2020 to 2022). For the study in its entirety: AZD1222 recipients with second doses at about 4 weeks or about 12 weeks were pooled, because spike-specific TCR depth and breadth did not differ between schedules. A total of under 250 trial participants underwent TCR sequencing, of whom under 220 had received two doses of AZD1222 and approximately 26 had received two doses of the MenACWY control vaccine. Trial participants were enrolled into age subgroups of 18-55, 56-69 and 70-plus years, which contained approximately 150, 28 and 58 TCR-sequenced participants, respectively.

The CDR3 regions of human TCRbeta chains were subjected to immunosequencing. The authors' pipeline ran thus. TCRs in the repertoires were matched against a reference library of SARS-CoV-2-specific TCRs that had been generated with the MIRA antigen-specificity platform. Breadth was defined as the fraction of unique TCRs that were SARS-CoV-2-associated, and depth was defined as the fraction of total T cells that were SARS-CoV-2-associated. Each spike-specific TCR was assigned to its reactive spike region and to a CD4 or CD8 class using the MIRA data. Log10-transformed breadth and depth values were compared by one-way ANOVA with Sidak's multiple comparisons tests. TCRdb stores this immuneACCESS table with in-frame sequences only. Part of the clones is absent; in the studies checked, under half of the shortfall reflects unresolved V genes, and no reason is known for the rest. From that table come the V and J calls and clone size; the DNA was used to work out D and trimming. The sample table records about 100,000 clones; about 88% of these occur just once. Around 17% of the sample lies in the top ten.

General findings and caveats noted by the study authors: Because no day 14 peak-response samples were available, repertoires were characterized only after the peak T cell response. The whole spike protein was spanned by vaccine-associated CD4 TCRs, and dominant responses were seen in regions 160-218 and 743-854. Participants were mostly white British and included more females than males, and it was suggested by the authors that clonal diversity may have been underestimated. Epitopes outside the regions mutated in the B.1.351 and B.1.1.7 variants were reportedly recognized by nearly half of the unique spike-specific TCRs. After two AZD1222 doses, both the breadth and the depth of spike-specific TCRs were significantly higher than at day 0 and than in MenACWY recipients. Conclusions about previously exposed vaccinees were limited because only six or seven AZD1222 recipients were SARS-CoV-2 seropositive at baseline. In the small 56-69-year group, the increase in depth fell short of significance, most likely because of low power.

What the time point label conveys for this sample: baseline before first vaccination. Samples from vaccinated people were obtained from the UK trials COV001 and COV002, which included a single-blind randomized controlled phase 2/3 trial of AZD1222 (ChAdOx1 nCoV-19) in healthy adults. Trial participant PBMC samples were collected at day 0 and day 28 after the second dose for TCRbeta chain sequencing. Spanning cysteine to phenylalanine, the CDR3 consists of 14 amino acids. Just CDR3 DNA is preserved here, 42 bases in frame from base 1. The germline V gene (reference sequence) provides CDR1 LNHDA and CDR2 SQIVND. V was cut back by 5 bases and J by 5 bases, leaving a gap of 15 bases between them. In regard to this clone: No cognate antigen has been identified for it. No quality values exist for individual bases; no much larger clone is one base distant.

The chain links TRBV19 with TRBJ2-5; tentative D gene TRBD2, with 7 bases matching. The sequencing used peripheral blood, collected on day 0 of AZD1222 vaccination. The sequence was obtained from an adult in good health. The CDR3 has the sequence CASSGTGGWETQYF. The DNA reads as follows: TGTGCCAGTAGTGGCACGGGGGGCTGGGAGACCCAGTACTTC.